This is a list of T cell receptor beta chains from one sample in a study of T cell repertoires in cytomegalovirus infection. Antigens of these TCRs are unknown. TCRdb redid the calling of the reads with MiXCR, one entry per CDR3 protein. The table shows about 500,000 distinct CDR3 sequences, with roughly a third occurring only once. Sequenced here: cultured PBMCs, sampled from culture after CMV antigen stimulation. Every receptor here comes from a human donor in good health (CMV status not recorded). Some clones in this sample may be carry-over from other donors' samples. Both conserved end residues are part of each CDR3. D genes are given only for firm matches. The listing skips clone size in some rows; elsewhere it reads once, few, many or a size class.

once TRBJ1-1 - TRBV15 TGTGCCACCAGCAGAGAAAGGATCGGAGGGAACACTGAAGCTTTCTTT CATSRERIGGNTEAFF
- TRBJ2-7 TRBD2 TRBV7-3 TGTGCCAGCAGCTACCATCCGGGACTAGGGAACGAGCAGTACTTC CASSYHPGLGNEQYF
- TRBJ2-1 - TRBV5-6 TGTGCCAGCAGCTTCCTGACTAGTCCCCCCGTGCTCGACAATGAGCAGTTCTTC CASSFLTSPPVLDNEQFF
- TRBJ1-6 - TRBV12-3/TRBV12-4 TGTGCCAGCAGTCCTCGCTTAGGGACTAATTCACCCCTCCACTTT CASSPRLGTNSPLHF
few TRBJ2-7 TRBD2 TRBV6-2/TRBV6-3 TGTGCCAGCAGTTACGCACCCCTAGCGGGAGTTGAAGGCTACGAGCAGTACTTC CASSYAPLAGVEGYEQYF
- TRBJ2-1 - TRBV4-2 TGTGCCAGCAGCCAAGGGGTGGGTACTGAGCAGTTCTTC CASSQGVGTEQFF
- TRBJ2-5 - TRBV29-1 TGCAGCGTTGGGGGACAAGCACAAGAGACCCAGTACTTC CSVGGQAQETQYF
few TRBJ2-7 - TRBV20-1 TGCAGTGCGCGGGACAGACCCTACGAGCAGTACTTC CSARDRPYEQYF
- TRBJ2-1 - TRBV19 TGTGCCAGTCGAGACTATTACCGGGGACCAAAGGGGAATGAGCAGTTCTTC CASRDYYRGPKGNEQFF
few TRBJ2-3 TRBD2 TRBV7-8 TGTGCCAGCAGCCATAGGACTAGCGGGGGCACAGATACGCAGTATTTT CASSHRTSGGTDTQYF
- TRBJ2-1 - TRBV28 TGTGCCAGCAGTGACGCCGGGGGTAATGAGCAGTTCTTC CASSDAGGNEQFF
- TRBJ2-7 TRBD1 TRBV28 TGTGCCATCAATGGACAGGGTATTATGGTGGGCTACGAGCAGTACTTC CAINGQGIMVGYEQYF
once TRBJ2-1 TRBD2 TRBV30 TGTGCCTGGGGGGCCCTAGCGGGAGGGCCCTACAATGAGCAGTTCTTC CAWGALAGGPYNEQFF
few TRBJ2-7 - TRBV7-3 TGTGCCAGCAGCTCCGGGACTCCTGCTCGGCAGTACTTC CASSSGTPARQYF
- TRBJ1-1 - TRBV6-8 TGTGCCAGCAGTTCCTGGCAGGGTGAAGCTTTCTTT CASSSWQGEAFF
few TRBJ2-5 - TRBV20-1 TGCAGTGCTAGAGTTACAGGTCAAGAGACCCAGTACTTC CSARVTGQETQYF
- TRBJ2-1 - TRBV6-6 TGTGCCAGCAAAAGGACAATAGACTACAATGAGCAGTTCTTC CASKRTIDYNEQFF
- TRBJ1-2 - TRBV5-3 TGTGCCAGCAGCGGAGGTGGGGCTAACTATGGCTACACCTTC CASSGGGANYGYTF
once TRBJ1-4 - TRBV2 TGTGCCAGCAGAGACCGGGGCAGCCCGAAGTCTATGAATAAACTGTTTTTT CASRDRGSPKSMNKLFF
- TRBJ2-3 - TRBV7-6 TGTGCCAGCAGCTTTATCCAGGGCACAGATACGCAGTATTTT CASSFIQGTDTQYF
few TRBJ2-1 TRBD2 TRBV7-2 TGTGCCAGCAGCTTGGGACAACCGGGAGGGGGAGGTGAGCAGTTCTTC CASSLGQPGGGGEQFF
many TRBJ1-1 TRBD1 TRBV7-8 TGTGCCAGCAGCTTAGCGGCGGGGAGGGGGCAGGCCACTGAAGCTTTCTTT CASSLAAGRGQATEAFF
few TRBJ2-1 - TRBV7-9 TGTGCCAGCAGCTCGGGACCGATGTGGGTCAATGAGCAGTTCTTC CASSSGPMWVNEQFF
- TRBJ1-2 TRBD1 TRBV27 TGTGCCAGCAGTTTCTCCCGGACAGGCGATTTTCTATATGGCTACACCTTC CASSFSRTGDFLYGYTF
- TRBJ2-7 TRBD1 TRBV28 TGTGCCAGCAACAGGGGGCTCTTCTACGAGCAGTACTTC CASNRGLFYEQYF
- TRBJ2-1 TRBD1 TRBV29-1 TGCAGCGTTGACCGACAGGGATTCAGTGAGCAGTTCTTC CSVDRQGFSEQFF
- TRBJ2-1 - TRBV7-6 TGTGCCAGCAGCTTAGTAGGGGGTTATGAGCAGTTCTTC CASSLVGGYEQFF
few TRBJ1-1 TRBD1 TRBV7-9 TGTGCCAGCAGCTTAGGACAGGGGGCTACGTCTGAAGCTTTCTTT CASSLGQGATSEAFF
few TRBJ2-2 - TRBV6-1 TGTGCCAGCAGTCGGGTAGCGAAAACCGGGGAGCTGTTTTTT CASSRVAKTGELFF
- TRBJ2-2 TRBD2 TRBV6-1 TGTGCCAGCGAGGCGGGGACTAGCGGAAACGGGGAGCTGTTTTTT CASEAGTSGNGELFF
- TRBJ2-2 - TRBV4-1 TGCGCCAGCAGCCAAGACCTAGGAGGGGATGGAGCCGGGGAGCTGTTTTTT CASSQDLGGDGAGELFF
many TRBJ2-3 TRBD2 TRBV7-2 TGTGCCAGCAGTCAGACTAGCGGAAGCACAGATACGCAGTATTTT CASSQTSGSTDTQYF
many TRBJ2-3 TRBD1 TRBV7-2 TGTGCCAGCAGCTTAGTGGCGACAGGGGGCACAGATACGCAGTATTTT CASSLVATGGTDTQYF
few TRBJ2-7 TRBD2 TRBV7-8 TGTGCCAGCAGCTTATCAGCGGGAGGGACCTACGAGCAGTACTTC CASSLSAGGTYEQYF
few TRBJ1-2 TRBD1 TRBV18 TGTGCCAGCTCACCTCGACAGGGGGCGTCCGATGGCTACACCTTC CASSPRQGASDGYTF
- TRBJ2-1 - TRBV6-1 TGTGCCATCTACGGGCCGGGAACCTCCTACAATGAGCAGTTCTTC CAIYGPGTSYNEQFF
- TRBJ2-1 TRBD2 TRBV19 TGTGCCAGTAGTAATGGACTAGTTGGTGAGCAGTTCTTC CASSNGLVGEQFF
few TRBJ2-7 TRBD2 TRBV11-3 TGTGCCAGCAGCTTAGGTATAGCGGGAGAGCAGTACTTC CASSLGIAGEQYF
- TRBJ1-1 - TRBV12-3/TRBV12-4 TGTGCCAGCAGTGGGTGGGTGGCGGAGACTGAAGCTTTCTTT CASSGWVAETEAFF
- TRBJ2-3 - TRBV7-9 TGTGCCAGCAGCCCAAGGACAGCTAGCACAGATACGCAGTATTTT CASSPRTASTDTQYF
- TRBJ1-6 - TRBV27 TGTGCCAGCAGCCGTCAGGATTCACCCCTCCACTTT CASSRQDSPLHF
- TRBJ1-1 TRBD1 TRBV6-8 TGTGCCAGCAGTGACGGGACAGTGAACACTGAAGCTTTCTTT CASSDGTVNTEAFF
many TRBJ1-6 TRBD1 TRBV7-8 TGTGCCAGCAGCACAGGGACAGGGGGGGATTCACCCCTCCACTTT CASSTGTGGDSPLHF
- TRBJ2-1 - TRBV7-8 TGTGCCAGCAGCTTAACGGTCAGTGAATCGAATGAGCAGTTCTTC CASSLTVSESNEQFF
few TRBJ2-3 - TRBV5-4 TGTGCCAGCAGCTTTCTCGGGACCGCCACAGATACGCAGTATTTT CASSFLGTATDTQYF
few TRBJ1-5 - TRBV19 TGTGCCAGTAGGGAGATTCAGGCGGGCGGCAATCAGCCCCAGCATTTT CASREIQAGGNQPQHF
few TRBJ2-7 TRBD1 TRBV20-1 TGCAGTGTTTCGCCCGGGGACAGGGTCTACGAGCAGTACTTC CSVSPGDRVYEQYF
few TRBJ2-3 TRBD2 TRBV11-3 TGTGCCAGCAGCGAACGGGGGGGACTAGCTTGGTCTGATACGCAGTATTTT CASSERGGLAWSDTQYF
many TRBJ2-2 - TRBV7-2 TGTGCCAGCAGCTTAAGTCGTGACCTACTGAACACCGGGGAGCTGTTTTTT CASSLSRDLLNTGELFF
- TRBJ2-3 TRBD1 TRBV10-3 TGTGCCATCAGTCCGGGACAGACGACAGATACGCAGTATTTT CAISPGQTTDTQYF